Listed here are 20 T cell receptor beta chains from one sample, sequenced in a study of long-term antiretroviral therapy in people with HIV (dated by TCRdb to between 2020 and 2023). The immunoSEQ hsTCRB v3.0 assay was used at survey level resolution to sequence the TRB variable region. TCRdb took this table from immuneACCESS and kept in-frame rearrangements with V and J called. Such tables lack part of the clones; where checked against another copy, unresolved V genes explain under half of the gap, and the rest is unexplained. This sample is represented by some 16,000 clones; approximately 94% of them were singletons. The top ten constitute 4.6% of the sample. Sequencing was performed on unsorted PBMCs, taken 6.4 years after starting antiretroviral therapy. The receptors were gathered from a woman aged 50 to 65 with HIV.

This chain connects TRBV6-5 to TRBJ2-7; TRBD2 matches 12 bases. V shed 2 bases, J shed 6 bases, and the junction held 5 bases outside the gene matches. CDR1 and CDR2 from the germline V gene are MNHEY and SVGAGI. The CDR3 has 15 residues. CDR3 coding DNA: TGTGCCAGCAGTTACATTCCTAGCGGGGGGGGCGAGCAGTACTTC. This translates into CASSYIPSGGGEQYF.

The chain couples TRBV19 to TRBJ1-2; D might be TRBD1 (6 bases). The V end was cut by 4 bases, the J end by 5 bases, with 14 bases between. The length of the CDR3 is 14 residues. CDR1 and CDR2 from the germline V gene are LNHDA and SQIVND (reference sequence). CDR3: CASSSRQETYGYTF. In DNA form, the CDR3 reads TGTGCCAGTAGTAGTAGACAGGAGACTTATGGCTACACCTTC. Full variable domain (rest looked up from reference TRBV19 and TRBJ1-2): DGGITQSPKYLFRKEGQNVTLSCEQNLNHDAMYWYRQDPGQGLRLIYYSQIVNDFQKGDIAEGYSVSREKKESFPLTVTSAQKNPTAFYLCASSSRQETYGYTFGSGTRLTVV.

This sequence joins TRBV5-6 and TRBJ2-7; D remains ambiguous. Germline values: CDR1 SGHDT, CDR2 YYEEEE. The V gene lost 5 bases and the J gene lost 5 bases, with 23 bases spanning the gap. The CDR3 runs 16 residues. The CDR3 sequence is CASSFSYDVFFHEQYF. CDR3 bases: TGTGCCAGCAGTTTCTCTTACGATGTTTTCTTCCACGAGCAGTACTTC.

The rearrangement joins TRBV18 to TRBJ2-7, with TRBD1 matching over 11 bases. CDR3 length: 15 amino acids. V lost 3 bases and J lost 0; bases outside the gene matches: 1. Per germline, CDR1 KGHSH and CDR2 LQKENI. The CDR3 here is CASSPGTGGSYEQYF. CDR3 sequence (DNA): TGTGCCAGCTCACCTGGGACAGGGGGCTCCTACGAGCAGTACTTC.

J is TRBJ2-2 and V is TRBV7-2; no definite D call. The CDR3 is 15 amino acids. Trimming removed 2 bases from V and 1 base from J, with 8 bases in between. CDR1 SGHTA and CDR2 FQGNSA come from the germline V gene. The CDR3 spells CASSLYSENTGELFF. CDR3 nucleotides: TGTGCCAGCAGCTTATACAGCGAGAACACCGGGGAGCTGTTTTTT.

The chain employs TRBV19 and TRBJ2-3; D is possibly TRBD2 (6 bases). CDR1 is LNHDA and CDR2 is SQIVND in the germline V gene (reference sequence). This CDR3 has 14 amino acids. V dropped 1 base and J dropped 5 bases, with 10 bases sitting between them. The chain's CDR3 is CASSIVAGLDTQYF. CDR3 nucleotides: TGTGCCAGTAGTATAGTTGCGGGGTTAGATACGCAGTATTTT.

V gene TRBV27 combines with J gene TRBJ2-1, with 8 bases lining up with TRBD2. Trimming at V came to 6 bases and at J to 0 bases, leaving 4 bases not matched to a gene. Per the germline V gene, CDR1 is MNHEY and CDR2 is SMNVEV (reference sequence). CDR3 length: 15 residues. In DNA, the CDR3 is TGTGCCAGCAGCCTCAGCGGGAGCTCCTACAATGAGCAGTTCTTC. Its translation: CASSLSGSSYNEQFF.

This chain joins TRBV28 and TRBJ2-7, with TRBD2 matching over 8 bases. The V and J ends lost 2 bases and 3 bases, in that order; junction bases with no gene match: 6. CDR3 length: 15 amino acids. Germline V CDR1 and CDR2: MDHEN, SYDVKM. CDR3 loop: CASSLDRTSIYEQYF. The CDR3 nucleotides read TGTGCCAGCAGTTTAGATAGGACTAGCATCTACGAGCAGTACTTC.

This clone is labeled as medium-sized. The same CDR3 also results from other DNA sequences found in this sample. Here the CDR3 reads CASSYSLAEYEQYF. DNA of the CDR3: TGTGCCAGCAGTTACTCGCTAGCGGAGTACGAGCAGTACTTC. This chain links TRBV6-5 with TRBJ2-7, with TRBD2 matching over 7 bases. Germline assignment: CDR1 MNHEY and CDR2 SVGAGI. This CDR3 comprises 14 residues. V shed 0 bases, J shed 4 bases, and the junction held 3 bases outside the gene matches.

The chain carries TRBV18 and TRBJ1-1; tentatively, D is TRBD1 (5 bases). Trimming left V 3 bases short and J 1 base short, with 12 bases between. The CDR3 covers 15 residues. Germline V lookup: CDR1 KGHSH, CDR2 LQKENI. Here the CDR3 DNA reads TGTGCCAGCTCACCGCAATTCCAGGGGAACACTGAAGCTTTCTTT. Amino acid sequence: CASSPQFQGNTEAFF.

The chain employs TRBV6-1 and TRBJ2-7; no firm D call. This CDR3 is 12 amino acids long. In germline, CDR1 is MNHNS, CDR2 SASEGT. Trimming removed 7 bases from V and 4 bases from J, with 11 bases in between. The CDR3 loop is CASTGPSYEQYF. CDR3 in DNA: TGTGCCAGCACCGGACCGTCTTACGAGCAGTACTTC.

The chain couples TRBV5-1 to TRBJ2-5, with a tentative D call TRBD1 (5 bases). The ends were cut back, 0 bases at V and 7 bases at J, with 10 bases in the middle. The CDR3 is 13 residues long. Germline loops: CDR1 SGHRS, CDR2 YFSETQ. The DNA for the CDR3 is TGCGCCAGCAGCTTGGAGGGGTTGGGGACCCAGTACTTC. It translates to CASSLEGLGTQYF.

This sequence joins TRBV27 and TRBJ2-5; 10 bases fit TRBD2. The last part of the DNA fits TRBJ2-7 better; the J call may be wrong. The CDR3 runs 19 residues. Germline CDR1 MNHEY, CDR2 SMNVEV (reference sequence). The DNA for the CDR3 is TGTGCCAGCAGTTTTTCGGGGGTAAATCTAGCGGGAGCGTCCTACGAGCAGTACTTC. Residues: CASSFSGVNLAGASYEQYF.

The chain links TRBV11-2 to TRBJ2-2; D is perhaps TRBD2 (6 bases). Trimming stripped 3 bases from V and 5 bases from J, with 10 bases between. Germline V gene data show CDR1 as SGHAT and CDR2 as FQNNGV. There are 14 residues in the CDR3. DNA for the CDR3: TGTGCCAGCAGCTTCGGGGGTTTGACCGGGGAGCTGTTTTTT. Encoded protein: CASSFGGLTGELFF.

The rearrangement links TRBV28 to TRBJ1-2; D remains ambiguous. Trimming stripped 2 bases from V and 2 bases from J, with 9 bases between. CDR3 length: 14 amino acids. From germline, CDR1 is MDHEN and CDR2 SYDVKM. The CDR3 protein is CASSLPDLNYGYTF. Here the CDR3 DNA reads TGTGCCAGCAGTTTACCGGACCTCAACTATGGCTACACCTTC.

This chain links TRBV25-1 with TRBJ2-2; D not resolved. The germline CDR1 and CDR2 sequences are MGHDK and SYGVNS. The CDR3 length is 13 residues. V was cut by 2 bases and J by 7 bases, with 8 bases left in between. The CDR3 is CASSERTFGELFF. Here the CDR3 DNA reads TGTGCCAGCAGTGAACGGACGTTCGGGGAGCTGTTTTTT.

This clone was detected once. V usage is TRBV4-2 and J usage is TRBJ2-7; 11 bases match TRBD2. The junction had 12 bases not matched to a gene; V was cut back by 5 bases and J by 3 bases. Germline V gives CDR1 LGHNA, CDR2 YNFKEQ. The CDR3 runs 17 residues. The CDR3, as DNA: TGTGCCAGCAGCGAACGACCTAAGACTAGCGGGAACTACGAGCAGTACTTC. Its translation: CASSERPKTSGNYEQYF.

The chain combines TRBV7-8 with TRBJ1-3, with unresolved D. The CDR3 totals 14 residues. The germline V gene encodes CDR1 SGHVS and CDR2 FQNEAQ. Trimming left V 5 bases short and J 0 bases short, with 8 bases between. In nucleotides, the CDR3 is TGTGCCAGCAGCCGCGGGGTCTCTGGAAACACCATATATTTT. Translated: CASSRGVSGNTIYF.

The CDR3 DNA reads as TGCAGCGTTCCCCATGGGGCGAACACCGGGGAGCTGTTTTTT. Protein sequence: CSVPHGANTGELFF. The rearrangement links TRBV29-1 to TRBJ2-2; D gene unclear. The CDR3 covers 14 residues. The ends were cut back, 5 bases at V and 0 bases at J, with 10 bases in the middle. Germline V gene lookup returns CDR1 SQVTM and CDR2 ANQGSEA.

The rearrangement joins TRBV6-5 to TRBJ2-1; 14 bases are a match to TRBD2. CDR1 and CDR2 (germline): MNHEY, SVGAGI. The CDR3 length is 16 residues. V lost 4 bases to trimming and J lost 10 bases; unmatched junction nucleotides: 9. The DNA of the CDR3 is TGTGCCAGCAGTTCAATCGGACTAGCGGGAGGAAGGGAGCAGTTCTTC. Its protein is CASSSIGLAGGREQFF.